Presented here are 3 T cell receptor beta chains from one specimen sequenced in a study of T cells in Graves' hyperthyroidism and ophthalmopathy. The CDR3 regions of TCR beta were amplified from RNA transcripts. The TCR CDR3 was amplified in a first-round RT-PCR using the HTBI primer set. TCRdb called the multiplex PCR reads again in MiXCR, with one record for every CDR3 protein. The sample carries about 600,000 distinct CDR3 sequences, 14% recorded once. The sample taken for sequencing was blood. The receptor source for this set is a woman aged 18-29 years with Graves' ophthalmopathy.

Ten or more counts support this clonotype. This chain connects TRBV20-1 to TRBJ2-3; 9 nucleotides agree with TRBD2. This CDR3 is 22 amino acids long. Trimming removed 2 bases from V and 0 bases from J; junction bases left unmatched: 24. CDR1 DFQATT and CDR2 SNEGSKA come from the germline V gene (reference sequence). In DNA form, the CDR3 reads TGCAGTGCTAGACCCCTAACTAGCGGGCGCGGAAGGGGTGCTCCTAGCACAGATACGCAGTATTTT. Translation gives CSARPLTSGRGRGAPSTDTQYF.

The chain has TRBV4-1 and TRBJ2-7; the D gene is possibly TRBD2 (6 bases). Germline V gives CDR1 MGHRA, CDR2 YSYEKL. This CDR3 comprises 17 residues. The V end lost 1 base, the J end lost 2 bases, and 18 bases lay between the germline ends. The CDR3 bases are TGCGCCAGCAGCCAAGTAATCCAGGCGGGAACAACCTACGAGCAGTACTTC. Translating it yields CASSQVIQAGTTYEQYF.

V gene TRBV28 combines with J gene TRBJ2-3, with D unclear. The germline V and J ends were trimmed by 3 bases and 7 bases, with 8 bases remaining between them. Germline-derived CDR1 and CDR2 are MDHEN and SYDVKM. CDR3 length: 12 residues. CDR3 in DNA: TGTGCCAGCAGTTTGACGGCATATACGCAGTATTTT. Encoded protein: CASSLTAYTQYF.